This T cell receptor beta chain came from a study of blood T cell repertoires in COVID-19. At the level of the study: The United States, Italy and Spain were the sources of the acute and convalescent COVID-19 samples. The analysed material was cDNA or gDNA that came from T cells, B-cell-depleted T cells, or PBMCs.

Per the original data handling: Amplification of reference gene primers was used by the study to estimate nucleated cell counts. Clones were sequenced by immunoSEQ multiplex PCR, and TCRdb holds only the in-frame ones, with some missing. V, J and clone size reflect that table, while D and trimming were determined from the DNA. Of more than 120,000 clones listed, more than 70% are singletons. This CDR3 spans 12 amino acids. V lost 1 base, J lost 5 bases, and 6 bases lay in between. CDR1 is SGHVS, CDR2 FNYEAQ, per germline. The receptor was derived from a human donor in a cohort sampled during active COVID-19. The chain links TRBV7-6 to TRBJ2-7; D gene uncertain. Sequences were obtained from peripheral blood. For the CDR3, the DNA is TGTGCCAGCAGCTTAGTTGAGGACGAGCAGTACTTC. This encodes CASSLVEDEQYF.